This record covers a single T cell receptor beta chain. V gave up 5 bases and J gave up 0 bases; unmatched junction bases: 11. The CDR3 runs 19 residues. The V gene's germline CDR1 is MNHNY and CDR2 SVGAGI (reference sequence). Assay used: immunoSEQ multiplex PCR; TCRdb lists only in-frame clones, some missing. The data show about 130,000 clones, about 88% seen once. This sample was included in a study of blood T cell repertoires in COVID-19. This rearrangement joins TRBV6-6 to TRBJ2-6, with TRBD2 identical over 9 bases. This TCR derives from a woman aged 80 or over with acute or convalescent COVID-19. The source material was peripheral blood. CDR3 nucleotides: TGTGCCAGCAGTCCCCGGATGCGGGGGGGGGTCTCTGGGGCCAACGTCCTGACTTTC. It encodes CASSPRMRGGVSGANVLTF.